Listed below are T cell receptor beta chains from one sample, sequenced in a study of cytomegalovirus exposure and HLA in healthy donors. Profiled with immunoSEQ multiplex PCR; TCRdb holds only in-frame clones, not every one. Here the sample spans around 170,000 clones, roughly 80% being singletons. What was sequenced was PBMCs. These receptors were taken from a man aged 45-60 years in good health and CMV-seronegative. Each CDR3 is given with its conserved first and last residue. The D gene is left open where the match is weak. The size field is filled for only some rows; it gives once, few, many or a size class.

j_call: TRBJ1-1
v_call: TRBV19
clone_size: -
d_call: -
cdr3_aa: CASSIDSRYEAFF
cdr3_nt: TGTGCCAGTAGTATAGATAGCAGATATGAAGCTTTCTTT

j_call: TRBJ2-6
v_call: TRBV27
clone_size: -
d_call: -
cdr3_aa: CASSQKTGPLASGANVLTF
cdr3_nt: TGTGCCAGCAGTCAGAAGACAGGTCCCCTAGCTTCTGGGGCCAACGTCCTGACTTTC

j_call: TRBJ1-4
v_call: TRBV2
clone_size: -
d_call: TRBD1
cdr3_aa: CASRGQVKGNEKLFF
cdr3_nt: TGTGCCAGCAGGGGACAGGTCAAGGGTAATGAAAAACTGTTTTTT

j_call: TRBJ1-5
v_call: TRBV9
clone_size: once
d_call: TRBD1
cdr3_aa: CASSATGSNQPQHF
cdr3_nt: TGTGCCAGCAGCGCGACAGGGAGCAATCAGCCCCAGCATTTT

j_call: TRBJ1-2
v_call: TRBV7-2
clone_size: -
d_call: -
cdr3_aa: CASSFSKISNYGYTF
cdr3_nt: TGTGCCAGCAGCTTTAGTAAAATTTCTAACTATGGCTACACCTTC

j_call: TRBJ2-1
v_call: TRBV7-9
clone_size: -
d_call: TRBD1
cdr3_aa: CSSSSHRGSSYNEQFF
cdr3_nt: TGTTCCAGCAGCTCCCACAGGGGTAGCTCCTACAATGAGCAGTTCTTC

j_call: TRBJ1-2
v_call: TRBV5-5
clone_size: few
d_call: -
cdr3_aa: CASSENPLGRRGGYTF
cdr3_nt: TGTGCCAGCAGCGAAAACCCCCTGGGGAGGCGAGGAGGCTACACCTTC

j_call: TRBJ2-5
v_call: TRBV7-9
clone_size: -
d_call: -
cdr3_aa: CASSRDETQYF
cdr3_nt: TGTGCCAGCAGCAGAGATGAGACCCAGTACTTC

j_call: TRBJ2-7
v_call: TRBV7-6
clone_size: -
d_call: -
cdr3_aa: CASSLALDGSYEQYF
cdr3_nt: TGTGCCAGCAGCTTAGCGCTAGACGGGTCCTACGAGCAGTACTTC

j_call: TRBJ2-2
v_call: TRBV19
clone_size: -
d_call: TRBD1
cdr3_aa: CASRQGATGELFF
cdr3_nt: TGTGCCAGTCGCCAGGGGGCCACCGGGGAGCTGTTTTTT

j_call: TRBJ2-3
v_call: TRBV7-3
clone_size: -
d_call: TRBD2
cdr3_aa: CASSPTGLAGWENTDTQYF
cdr3_nt: TGTGCCAGCAGCCCGACCGGACTAGCGGGGTGGGAGAACACAGATACGCAGTATTTT

j_call: TRBJ2-2
v_call: TRBV19
clone_size: -
d_call: TRBD1
cdr3_aa: CASSILTGLSGELFF
cdr3_nt: TGTGCCAGTAGTATTCTGACAGGGTTGAGCGGGGAGCTGTTTTTT

j_call: TRBJ2-3
v_call: TRBV6-4
clone_size: -
d_call: TRBD2
cdr3_aa: CASSEVAGQTDTQYF
cdr3_nt: TGTGCCAGCAGTGAGGTAGCGGGTCAGACAGATACGCAGTATTTT

j_call: TRBJ1-1
v_call: TRBV4-3
clone_size: -
d_call: TRBD1
cdr3_aa: CASSQVGQGAEEAFF
cdr3_nt: TGCGCCAGCAGCCAAGTGGGACAGGGAGCGGAGGAAGCTTTCTTT

j_call: TRBJ2-1
v_call: TRBV19
clone_size: -
d_call: TRBD2
cdr3_aa: CASTTLSGGSYEQFF
cdr3_nt: TGTGCCAGTACAACCCTCAGCGGGGGGTCTTATGAGCAGTTCTTC

j_call: TRBJ2-2
v_call: TRBV19
clone_size: -
d_call: -
cdr3_aa: CASSIGRDRDTGELFF
cdr3_nt: TGTGCCAGTAGTATTGGCAGGGATCGTGACACCGGGGAGCTGTTTTTT

j_call: TRBJ2-3
v_call: TRBV18
clone_size: once
d_call: -
cdr3_aa: CASSPGGLSTDTQYF
cdr3_nt: TGTGCCAGCTCACCGGGGGGGCTGAGCACAGATACGCAGTATTTT

j_call: TRBJ1-2
v_call: TRBV6-1
clone_size: -
d_call: -
cdr3_aa: CASGDLADTF
cdr3_nt: TGTGCCAGCGGTGACCTTGCGGACACCTTC

j_call: TRBJ2-3
v_call: TRBV4-2
clone_size: once
d_call: -
cdr3_aa: CASSQELSPTDTQYF
cdr3_nt: TGTGCCAGCAGCCAAGAGCTATCCCCCACAGATACGCAGTATTTT

j_call: TRBJ2-1
v_call: TRBV2
clone_size: few
d_call: -
cdr3_aa: CAIHLVGGSSYNEQFF
cdr3_nt: TGTGCCATCCACTTAGTAGGGGGTAGCTCCTACAATGAGCAGTTCTTC

j_call: TRBJ2-3
v_call: TRBV2
clone_size: -
d_call: -
cdr3_aa: CASSPGRTHTQYF
cdr3_nt: TGTGCCAGCAGCCCTGGGAGGACCCATACGCAGTATTTT

j_call: TRBJ1-4
v_call: TRBV19
clone_size: -
d_call: -
cdr3_aa: CASSAQLPGTRNEKLFF
cdr3_nt: TGTGCCAGTAGTGCACAACTGCCGGGGACAAGGAATGAAAAACTGTTTTTT

j_call: TRBJ1-1
v_call: TRBV4-1
clone_size: -
d_call: -
cdr3_aa: CASSSDRGTEAFF
cdr3_nt: TGCGCCAGCAGTAGCGATCGGGGCACTGAAGCTTTCTTT

j_call: TRBJ2-3
v_call: TRBV7-9
clone_size: -
d_call: TRBD2
cdr3_aa: CASSLPGGGADTQYF
cdr3_nt: TGTGCCAGCAGCTTACCGGGCGGGGGGGCAGATACGCAGTATTTT

j_call: TRBJ1-2
v_call: TRBV7-9
clone_size: -
d_call: -
cdr3_aa: CSSSSTGLNYGYTF
cdr3_nt: TGTTCCAGCAGCTCCACAGGGCTTAACTATGGCTACACCTTC

j_call: TRBJ1-5
v_call: TRBV7-9
clone_size: few
d_call: TRBD1
cdr3_aa: CASSLAGTGSNQPQHF
cdr3_nt: TGTGCCAGCAGCTTAGCGGGGACAGGGAGCAATCAGCCCCAGCATTTT

j_call: TRBJ1-2
v_call: TRBV7-9
clone_size: -
d_call: -
cdr3_aa: CSSSRTTNYGYTF
cdr3_nt: TGTTCCAGCAGCAGGACAACTAACTATGGCTACACCTTC

j_call: TRBJ1-2
v_call: TRBV4-1
clone_size: -
d_call: -
cdr3_aa: CASSPLEDFYGYTF
cdr3_nt: TGCGCCAGCAGCCCCCTAGAGGATTTCTATGGCTACACCTTC

j_call: TRBJ2-5
v_call: TRBV2
clone_size: -
d_call: TRBD2
cdr3_aa: CASRAGVQETQYF
cdr3_nt: TGTGCCAGCAGAGCGGGGGTCCAAGAGACCCAGTACTTC

j_call: TRBJ2-7
v_call: TRBV13
clone_size: few
d_call: -
cdr3_aa: CASSSRGEQYF
cdr3_nt: TGTGCCAGCAGCTCGAGGGGGGAGCAGTACTTC

j_call: TRBJ2-1
v_call: TRBV4-2
clone_size: -
d_call: TRBD2
cdr3_aa: CASSQEGGGGNEQFF
cdr3_nt: TGTGCCAGCAGCCAAGAGGGCGGGGGTGGCAATGAGCAGTTCTTC

j_call: TRBJ1-2
v_call: TRBV30
clone_size: -
d_call: -
cdr3_aa: CAWSDRQSGYTF
cdr3_nt: TGTGCCTGGAGTGACAGACAGAGTGGCTACACCTTC

j_call: TRBJ1-1
v_call: TRBV4-3
clone_size: -
d_call: TRBD1
cdr3_aa: CASSQALDRGVDTEAFF
cdr3_nt: TGCGCCAGCAGCCAAGCTCTGGACAGGGGGGTTGACACTGAAGCTTTCTTT

j_call: TRBJ2-1
v_call: TRBV27
clone_size: -
d_call: TRBD2
cdr3_aa: CASSTLHRQAGGRSYNEQFF
cdr3_nt: TGTGCCAGCAGCACTTTACACCGGCAAGCGGGGGGGCGATCCTACAATGAGCAGTTCTTC

j_call: TRBJ1-4
v_call: TRBV18
clone_size: -
d_call: TRBD1
cdr3_aa: CASSPYEGGLEKLFF
cdr3_nt: TGTGCCAGCTCACCCTATGAAGGGGGCCTTGAAAAACTGTTTTTT

j_call: TRBJ2-2
v_call: TRBV11-2
clone_size: few
d_call: -
cdr3_aa: CASSLNTGELFF
cdr3_nt: TGTGCCAGCAGCCTGAACACCGGGGAGCTGTTTTTT

j_call: TRBJ2-1
v_call: TRBV9
clone_size: -
d_call: -
cdr3_aa: CASRGTPGNEQFF
cdr3_nt: TGTGCCAGCAGAGGGACACCAGGGAATGAGCAGTTCTTC

j_call: TRBJ2-1
v_call: TRBV5-1
clone_size: -
d_call: -
cdr3_aa: CASGLPGSGISYEQFF
cdr3_nt: TGCGCCAGCGGCCTACCTGGGAGCGGAATATCCTATGAGCAGTTCTTC

j_call: TRBJ2-7
v_call: TRBV5-8
clone_size: -
d_call: TRBD1
cdr3_aa: CAWTTGADEQYF
cdr3_nt: TGTGCCTGGACCACAGGGGCCGACGAGCAGTACTTC

j_call: TRBJ2-1
v_call: TRBV7-9
clone_size: -
d_call: TRBD2
cdr3_aa: CSSSLGLRLAGGYNEQFF
cdr3_nt: TGTTCCAGCAGCTTAGGGTTAAGACTAGCGGGGGGGTACAATGAGCAGTTCTTC